This TCR beta chain was profiled in a study of T cell changes during pregnancy in multiple sclerosis. Only in-frame clones appear in the TCRdb table, and some are missing; sequencing was by immunoSEQ multiplex PCR. The repertoire holds roughly 99,000 clones, with 90% to 95% as singletons. Trimming cost V 9 bases and J 6 bases; bases outside gene matches: 7. The V gene's germline CDR1 is SEHNR and CDR2 FQNEAQ (reference sequence). CDR3 length: 14 amino acids. The origin of this receptor is a female donor in good health, enrolled as a control in a pregnancy study. The sample here was peripheral blood, taken after pregnancy. The gene calls are TRBV7-9 and TRBJ2-1; the match to TRBD1 covers 11 bases. CDR3 coding DNA: TGTGCCAGGTCCGGACAGGGGGCTGGCAATGAGCAGTTCTTC. Protein sequence: CARSGQGAGNEQFF. The whole variable domain, remainder taken from reference TRBV7-9 and TRBJ2-1, is DTGVSQNPRHKITKRGQNVTFRCDPISEHNRLYWYRQTLGQGPEFLTYFQNEAQLEKSRLLSDRFSAERPKGSFSTLEIQRTEQGDSAMYLCARSGQGAGNEQFFGPGTRLTVL.